The 31 T cell receptor beta chains in this list originate from one sample, sequenced in a study of shared clonotypes between healthy human individuals. Profiled with immunoSEQ multiplex PCR; TCRdb holds only in-frame clones, not every one. The table has about 700,000 clones, approximately 90% seen once. As defined, naive CD8 cells were CD45RO-negative and positively selected for CCR7, with terminally differentiated effector memory CD45RA+ cells excluded. Sample: naive CD8+ T cells sorted from blood. The source is a man between 25 and 39 years old in good health.

This chain links TRBV7-2 with TRBJ1-2, with D maybe TRBD1 (5 bases). V was pared by 1 base and J by 1 base, with 19 bases between. Germline CDR1 is SGHTA and CDR2 is FQGNSA. The CDR3 loop spans 18 amino acids. Here the CDR3 DNA reads TGTGCCAGCAGCTTAGTAGGCCCGACAGACCGCAGTAACTATGGCTACACCTTC. It specifies CASSLVGPTDRSNYGYTF.

This clone was counted a few times. The CDR3 sequence: CASSLEVTGPYEQYF. The CDR3 DNA reads as TGTGCCAGCAGCTTAGAAGTCACGGGTCCCTACGAGCAGTACTTC. V is TRBV7-2 and J is TRBJ2-7, with D unclear. Germline V gives CDR1 SGHTA, CDR2 FQGNSA. The V end was cut by 1 base, the J end by 2 bases, with 12 bases between. The CDR3 totals 15 residues. Drawing the rest from reference TRBV7-2 and TRBJ2-7, the complete variable domain is GAGVSQSPSNKVTEKGKDVELRCDPISGHTALYWYRQSLGQGLEFLIYFQGNSAPDKSGLPSDRFSAERTGGSVSTLTIQRTQQEDSAVYLCASSLEVTGPYEQYFGPGTRLTVT.

V usage is TRBV6-5 and J usage is TRBJ1-1; D remains unclear. Germline loops: CDR1 MNHEY, CDR2 SVGAGI. Between the trimmed V and J ends, which lost 8 bases and 5 bases, there was a span of 21 bases. The CDR3 consists of 15 residues. The CDR3 nucleotides read TGTGCCAGCTATTACTACTCCGGGATTTGGACTGAAGCTTTCTTT. Translated, it gives CASYYYSGIWTEAFF.

The chain couples TRBV4-1 to TRBJ2-1; 9 nucleotides align to TRBD1. This CDR3 is 14 amino acids long. The J segment lost 9 bases and the V segment lost 5 bases, leaving 8 bases of the junction unmatched. The germline V gene encodes CDR1 MGHRA and CDR2 YSYEKL. For the CDR3, the DNA is TGCGCCAGCAGCTTCCGGGACAGGGATGGTGAGCAGTTCTTC. This sequence encodes CASSFRDRDGEQFF.

This clone was picked up one time. The chain employs TRBV7-8 and TRBJ2-5; 12 nucleotides align to TRBD2. Germline loops: CDR1 SGHVS, CDR2 FQNEAQ. Germline trimming cut 5 bases from V and 5 bases from J; bases unmatched to any gene: 9. This CDR3 has 16 residues. The CDR3 here is CASSKGTSGFWETQYF. CDR3 bases: TGTGCCAGCAGCAAGGGGACTAGCGGGTTTTGGGAGACCCAGTACTTC.

The chain has TRBV15 and TRBJ2-1, with D possibly being TRBD1 (6 bases). CDR1 is LNHNV, CDR2 YYDKDF, per germline (reference sequence). The CDR3 has 14 residues. V dropped 1 base and J dropped 7 bases, with 11 bases sitting between them. The CDR3 protein is CATSRGAGVNEQFF. Here the CDR3 DNA reads TGTGCCACCAGCAGAGGGGCAGGGGTGAATGAGCAGTTCTTC.

The CDR3 nucleotides read TGTGCCAGCAGCTTAGAGGGGCCCTCCTACGAGCAGTACTTC. Its protein is CASSLEGPSYEQYF. The chain has TRBV11-2 and TRBJ2-7; perhaps TRBD1 as D (5 bases). Germline CDR1 reads SGHAT; CDR2 reads FQNNGV. V was trimmed by 0 bases and J by 0 bases, leaving 6 bases between them. This CDR3 region has 14 residues.

V gene TRBV7-9 combines with J gene TRBJ1-1, with 7 bases lining up with TRBD1. V dropped 7 bases and J dropped 1; count of bases not matched to a gene: 6. CDR1 and CDR2 (germline): SEHNR, FQNEAQ (reference sequence). CDR3 length equals 14 residues. The chain's CDR3 is CASIEQGQNTEAFF. CDR3 sequence (DNA): TGTGCCAGCATCGAACAGGGGCAGAACACTGAAGCTTTCTTT.

This clone was counted a single time. This sample also contains other DNA sequences that code for the same CDR3. This chain links TRBV27 with TRBJ1-5; D not certain. This CDR3 has 14 residues. With 5 bases removed from V and 0 bases from J, the gap between germline ends came to 8 bases. From germline, CDR1 is MNHEY and CDR2 SMNVEV (reference sequence). This CDR3 is CASSPGFSNQPQHF. Here the CDR3 DNA reads TGTGCCAGCAGTCCAGGATTTAGCAATCAGCCCCAGCATTTT.

The V call is TRBV2, the J call TRBJ1-2; TRBD1 matches at 9 bases. Per germline, CDR1 SNHLY and CDR2 FYNNEI. CDR3 length: 12 amino acids. The V segment lost 6 bases and the J segment 5 bases; nucleotides outside the gene matches: 1. CDR3 sequence: CASRGQGYGYTF. The DNA of the CDR3 is TGTGCCAGCAGGGGACAGGGTTATGGCTACACCTTC.

The chain couples TRBV9 to TRBJ2-3; 10 positions agree with TRBD2. The V gene's germline CDR1 is SGDLS and CDR2 YYNGEE. The CDR3 runs to 16 residues. With V trimmed by 0 bases and J by 0 bases, 1 base remained unmatched. In DNA form, the CDR3 reads TGTGCCAGCAGCGTAGAACTAGCGGGGAGCACAGATACGCAGTATTTT. Translation gives CASSVELAGSTDTQYF.

This clone occurred once. This rearrangement joins TRBV11-2 to TRBJ2-2, with D unresolved. The CDR3 runs 16 residues. V gave up 4 bases and J gave up 3 bases, with 15 bases separating them. Germline V gene data show CDR1 as SGHAT and CDR2 as FQNNGV. The CDR3: CASSSFFGRDTGELFF. The CDR3, as DNA: TGTGCCAGCAGCTCTTTCTTCGGCAGAGACACCGGGGAGCTGTTTTTT.

The chain uses TRBV7-6 and TRBJ2-7; D remains unclear. The CDR3 sequence is 13 residues long. V lost 1 base, J lost 0 bases, and 4 bases lay in between. Germline V gene sequence: CDR1 SGHVS, CDR2 FNYEAQ. The CDR3 region is CASSLGPSYEQYF. The CDR3 DNA follows: TGTGCCAGCAGCTTAGGTCCCTCCTACGAGCAGTACTTC.

V usage is TRBV29-1 and J usage is TRBJ2-7; TRBD1 is a possible D gene (6 bases). The V gene lost 5 bases and the J gene lost 2 bases, with 13 bases spanning the gap. In germline, CDR1 is SQVTM, CDR2 ANQGSEA. The CDR3 has 13 residues. CDR3 in DNA: TGCAGCGTTATTCTACAGGGTACCTACGAGCAGTACTTC. It yields the protein CSVILQGTYEQYF.

The rearrangement joins TRBV5-5 to TRBJ1-2; D not resolved. With 3 bases removed from V and 5 bases from J, the gap between germline ends came to 11 bases. The CDR3 sequence is 13 residues long. CDR1 SGHKS and CDR2 YYEKEE come from the germline V gene (reference sequence). The chain's CDR3 is CASSYEQSYGYTF. The CDR3 DNA follows: TGTGCCAGCAGCTACGAACAGAGTTATGGCTACACCTTC.

The chain combines TRBV5-1 with TRBJ2-1; D is possibly TRBD1 (6 bases). Deletions cut 4 bases from V and 8 bases from J, with 13 bases between. The CDR3 spans 13 residues. CDR1 and CDR2 (germline): SGHRS, YFSETQ. This chain's CDR3 is CASSPSGVHEQFF. CDR3 nucleotides: TGCGCCAGCAGCCCTTCAGGGGTGCATGAGCAGTTCTTC. The whole variable domain, remainder taken from reference TRBV5-1 and TRBJ2-1, is KAGVTQTPRYLIKTRGQQVTLSCSPISGHRSVSWYQQTPGQGLQFLFEYFSETQRNKGNFPGRFSGRQFSNSRSEMNVSTLELGDSALYLCASSPSGVHEQFFGPGTRLTVL.

This clone was seen once. J is TRBJ1-2 and V is TRBV7-9; D unresolved. Germline assignment: CDR1 SEHNR and CDR2 FQNEAQ (reference sequence). V lost 4 bases and J 2 bases, leaving 14 bases between the germline ends. There are 15 residues in the CDR3. CDR3 nucleotide sequence: TGTGCCAGCAGCTCCCTCAGAGCTGGAAACTATGGCTACACCTTC. It codes for CASSSLRAGNYGYTF.

V gene TRBV4-1 combines with J gene TRBJ2-5; TRBD1 agrees at 11 bases. The junction had 9 bases not matched to a gene; V was cut back by 1 base and J by 5 bases. Per the germline V gene, CDR1 is MGHRA and CDR2 is YSYEKL. The length of the CDR3 is 17 residues. The CDR3 nucleotides are TGCGCCAGCAGCCAAGGGTCCCGGGACAGGGGGGCGGAGACCCAGTACTTC. As protein: CASSQGSRDRGAETQYF.

This chain connects TRBV27 to TRBJ2-7; D gene uncertain. The CDR3 covers 16 residues. The V gene's germline CDR1 is MNHEY and CDR2 SMNVEV (reference sequence). V gave up 0 bases and J gave up 1 base, with 13 bases separating them. CDR3 DNA sequence: TGTGCCAGCAGTTTATCCTCTGGGGAAGAATCCTACGAGCAGTACTTC. Encoded protein: CASSLSSGEESYEQYF.

The V and J genes are TRBV28 and TRBJ2-7, with D hard to call. Germline CDR1 reads MDHEN; CDR2 reads SYDVKM. The length of the CDR3 is 12 residues. V dropped 6 bases and J dropped 4 bases, with 10 bases sitting between them. CDR3 DNA: TGTGCCAGCAGCCCTATTTATTACGAGCAGTACTTC. Its protein product is CASSPIYYEQYF.

V usage is TRBV10-3 and J usage is TRBJ2-3; TRBD2 matches 7 bases. Germline CDR1 is ENHRY and CDR2 is SYGVKD. This CDR3 has 13 amino acids. V lost 4 bases and J lost 4; bases outside the gene matches: 2. The CDR3 loop reads CAISGGRSDTQYF. DNA for the CDR3: TGTGCCATCAGTGGCGGGAGATCAGATACGCAGTATTTT.

The chain employs TRBV19 and TRBJ2-1; 12 nucleotides line up with TRBD2. The CDR3 has 15 amino acids. Germline V gene sequence: CDR1 LNHDA, CDR2 SQIVND (reference sequence). V was clipped by 6 bases and J by 5 bases; unmatched bases: 5. The CDR3 sequence: CASRVWTSGDNEQFF. CDR3 in DNA: TGTGCCAGTAGGGTTTGGACTAGCGGGGACAATGAGCAGTTCTTC.

This clone was detected a few times. The V call is TRBV6-6, the J call TRBJ2-2, with TRBD2 matching over 9 bases. Losses at the gene ends were 4 bases for V and 5 bases for J; bases not matched to a gene: 5. Germline V gene sequence: CDR1 MNHNY, CDR2 SVGAGI (reference sequence). This CDR3 has 15 residues. DNA of the CDR3: TGTGCCAGCAGTTCCCTTAGCGGGAGAACCGGGGAGCTGTTTTTT. Its translation is CASSSLSGRTGELFF.

The J gene is TRBJ2-1, the V gene TRBV6-1; possible D gene TRBD2, 6 bases. The length of the CDR3 is 12 residues. Germline V gene lookup returns CDR1 MNHNS and CDR2 SASEGT. Trimming cost V 9 bases and J 5 bases, with 11 bases left between them. The CDR3 here is CASLRGNNEQFF. CDR3 DNA sequence: TGTGCCAGTCTCCGGGGGAACAATGAGCAGTTCTTC.

The chain carries TRBV11-2 and TRBJ2-1, with a tentative D call TRBD2 (6 bases). CDR1 and CDR2 from the germline V gene are SGHAT and FQNNGV. This CDR3 is 15 amino acids long. V lost 1 base, J lost 5 bases, and 12 bases lay in between. For the CDR3, the DNA is TGTGCCAGCAGCTTAGTTGGCGGGATGAACAATGAGCAGTTCTTC. This translates into CASSLVGGMNNEQFF.

In regard to this clone: Other DNA sequences in this sample translate to the same CDR3. J is TRBJ2-7 and V is TRBV20-1; D unresolved. There are 10 residues in the CDR3. Trimming removed 3 bases at V and 5 bases at J, with 5 bases between. Germline-derived CDR1 and CDR2 are DFQATT and SNEGSKA (reference sequence). The CDR3 coding sequence is TGCAGTGCTAGTGACCACGAGCAGTACTTC. Translated, it gives CSASDHEQYF.

With regard to this clone: An end of the junction differs from the germline gene, which may be a read error. The sample holds other DNA sequences that translate to the same CDR3. The rearrangement links TRBV6-6 to TRBJ1-1; D possibly corresponds to TRBD1 (6 bases). The CDR3 runs to 13 residues. The germline gives CDR1 MNHNY, CDR2 SVGAGI (reference sequence). The CDR3 DNA reads as TGTGCCAGCAGTGTAATAGGGGGATCTGAAGCCTTCTTT. Amino acid sequence: CASSVIGGSEAFF.

This rearrangement joins TRBV27 to TRBJ2-7; perhaps TRBD2 as D (6 bases). The germline CDR1 and CDR2 sequences are MNHEY and SMNVEV (reference sequence). CDR3 length: 14 amino acids. V was shortened by 5 bases and J by 3 bases, with 14 bases between the two germline ends. The CDR3 spells CASSPGLKSYEQYF. The CDR3 region has the DNA TGTGCCAGCAGTCCGGGACTTAAGAGCTACGAGCAGTACTTC.

A word on this clone: The identical CDR3 is also encoded by other nucleotide sequences in the sample. The CDR3 DNA reads as TGTGCCAGCAGCTTAGGCGGGGCAAGCACAGATACGCAGTATTTT. Encoded protein: CASSLGGASTDTQYF. The rearrangement joins TRBV7-9 to TRBJ2-3; a weak D match, TRBD2 (6 bases). This CDR3 has 15 residues. Germline-derived CDR1 and CDR2 are SEHNR and FQNEAQ (reference sequence). The V end lost 1 base, the J end lost 0 bases, and 8 bases lay between the germline ends.

This rearrangement joins TRBV15 to TRBJ2-7; TRBD2 is a possible D gene (5 bases). This CDR3 contains 15 residues. V was shortened by 0 bases and J by 2 bases, with 11 bases between the two germline ends. Germline-derived CDR1 and CDR2 are LNHNV and YYDKDF (reference sequence). The CDR3 here is CATSREPETTYEQYF. The CDR3 DNA reads as TGTGCCACCAGCAGAGAACCCGAGACTACCTACGAGCAGTACTTC.

This rearrangement joins TRBV11-2 to TRBJ2-1; the D is unclear. The length of the CDR3 is 12 residues. CDR1 is SGHAT, CDR2 FQNNGV, per germline. The V gene lost 2 bases and the J gene lost 6 bases, with 5 bases spanning the gap. CDR3 in DNA: TGTGCCAGCAGCTTATTGGCCAATGAGCAGTTCTTC. Encoded protein: CASSLLANEQFF.